The clone carrying this T cell receptor (beta chain) showed up many times. The antigen is unknown. This sample stems from a study of regulatory T cells in long-lasting Graves disease. Study-wide context: Treatment with antithyroid drugs for over 5 years, together with positive TSH receptor antibodies, meant persistent Graves' disease. Regarding the study as a whole: Researchers reported studying only peripheral blood, not thyroid tissue.

Regarding time point: persistent/refractory GD, antithyroid drugs over 5 years with positive TRAb. Scientists built the TCR library using RNA that was extracted from PBMCs. Arm-PCR of CDR3 regions with iRepertoire HTBI primers generated TCR beta libraries. TCRdb independently ran MiXCR on the multiplex PCR reads; one entry per CDR3 protein. The data show 400,000 to 500,000 distinct CDR3 sequences, around a fifth seen once. The receptor's source is a female donor with Graves disease. The sample was peripheral blood mononuclear cells (PBMCs), taken when the disease was refractory, from a patient treated with antithyroid drugs.

The CDR3 coding sequence is TGTGCCAGCAGTTCGCCTTACACAGGGTTGGACGGCTACACCTTC. As protein: CASSSPYTGLDGYTF. The genes are TRBV28 and TRBJ1-2; possibly TRBD1 for D (6 bases). CDR1 is MDHEN and CDR2 is SYDVKM in the germline V gene. The CDR3 length is 15 residues. The V end was cut by 4 bases, the J end by 8 bases, with 20 bases between.